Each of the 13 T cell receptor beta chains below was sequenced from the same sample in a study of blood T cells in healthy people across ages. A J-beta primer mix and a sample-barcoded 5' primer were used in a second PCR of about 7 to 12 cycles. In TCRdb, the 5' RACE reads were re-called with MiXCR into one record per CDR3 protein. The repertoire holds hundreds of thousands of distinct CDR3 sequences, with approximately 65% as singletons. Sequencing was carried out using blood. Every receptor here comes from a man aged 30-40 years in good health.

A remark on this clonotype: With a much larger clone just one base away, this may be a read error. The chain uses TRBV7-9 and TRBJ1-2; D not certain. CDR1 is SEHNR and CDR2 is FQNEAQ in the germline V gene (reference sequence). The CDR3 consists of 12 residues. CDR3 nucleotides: TGTGCCAACAGCACGGACAACTATGGCTACACCTTC. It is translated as CANSTDNYGYTF.

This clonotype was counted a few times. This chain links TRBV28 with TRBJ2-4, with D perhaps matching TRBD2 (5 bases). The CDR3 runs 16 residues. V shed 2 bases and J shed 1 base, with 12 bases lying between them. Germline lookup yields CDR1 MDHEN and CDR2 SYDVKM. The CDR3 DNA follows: TGTGCCAGCAGTTTAGGTGGGGAGACGGCCAAAAACATTCAGTACTTC. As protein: CASSLGGETAKNIQYF.

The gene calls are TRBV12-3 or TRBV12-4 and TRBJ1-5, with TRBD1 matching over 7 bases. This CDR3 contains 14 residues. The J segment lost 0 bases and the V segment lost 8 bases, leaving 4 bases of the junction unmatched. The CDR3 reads CASAGGVSNQPQHF. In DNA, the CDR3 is TGTGCCAGCGCAGGGGGAGTTAGCAATCAGCCCCAGCATTTT.

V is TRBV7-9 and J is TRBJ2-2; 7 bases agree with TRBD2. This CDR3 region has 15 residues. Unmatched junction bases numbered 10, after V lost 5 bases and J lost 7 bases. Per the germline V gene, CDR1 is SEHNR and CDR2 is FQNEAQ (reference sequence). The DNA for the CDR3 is TGTGCCAGCAGCCGCAGCCGGGGGGAGGACGGGGAGCTGTTTTTT. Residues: CASSRSRGEDGELFF.

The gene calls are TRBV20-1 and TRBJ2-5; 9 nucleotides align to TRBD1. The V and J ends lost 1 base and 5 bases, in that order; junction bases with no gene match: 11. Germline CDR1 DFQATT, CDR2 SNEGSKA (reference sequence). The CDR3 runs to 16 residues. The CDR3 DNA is TGCAGTGCTAGAGCCTTACAGGGGGCTGTTTGGGAGACCCAGTACTTC. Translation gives CSARALQGAVWETQYF.

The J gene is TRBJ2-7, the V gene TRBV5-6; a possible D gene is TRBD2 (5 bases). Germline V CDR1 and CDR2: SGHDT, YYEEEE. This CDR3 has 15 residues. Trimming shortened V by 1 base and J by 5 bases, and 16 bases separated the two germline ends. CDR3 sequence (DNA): TGTGCCAGCAGCTTGCAGAGGCACCCCGGGAACGAGCAGTACTTC. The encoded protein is CASSLQRHPGNEQYF.

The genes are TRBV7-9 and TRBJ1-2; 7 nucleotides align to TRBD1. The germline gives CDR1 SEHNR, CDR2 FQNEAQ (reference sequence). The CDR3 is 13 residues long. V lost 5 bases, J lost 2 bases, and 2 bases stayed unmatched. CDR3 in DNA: TGTGCCAGCAGCACGACAGGGAACTATGGCTACACCTTC. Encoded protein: CASSTTGNYGYTF.

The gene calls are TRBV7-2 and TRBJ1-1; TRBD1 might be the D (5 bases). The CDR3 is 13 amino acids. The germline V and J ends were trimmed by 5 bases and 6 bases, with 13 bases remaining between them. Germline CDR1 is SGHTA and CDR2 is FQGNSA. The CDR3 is CASSQGQGPEAFF. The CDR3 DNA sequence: TGTGCCAGCAGCCAGGGCCAGGGACCTGAAGCTTTCTTT. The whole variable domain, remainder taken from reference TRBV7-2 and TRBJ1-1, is GAGVSQSPSNKVTEKGKDVELRCDPISGHTALYWYRQSLGQGLEFLIYFQGNSAPDKSGLPSDRFSAERTGGSVSTLTIQRTQQEDSAVYLCASSQGQGPEAFFGQGTRLTVV.

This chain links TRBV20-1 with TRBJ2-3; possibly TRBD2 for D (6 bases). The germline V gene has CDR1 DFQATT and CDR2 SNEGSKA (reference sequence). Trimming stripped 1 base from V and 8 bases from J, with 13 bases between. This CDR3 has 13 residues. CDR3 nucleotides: TGCAGTGCTAGAGGTCCCGTGGGAGGTACGCAGTATTTT. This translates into CSARGPVGGTQYF.

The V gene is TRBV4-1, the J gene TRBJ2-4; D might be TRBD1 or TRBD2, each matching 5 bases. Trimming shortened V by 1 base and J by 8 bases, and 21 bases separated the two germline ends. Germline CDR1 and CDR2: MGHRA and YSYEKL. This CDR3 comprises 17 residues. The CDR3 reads CASSQVFGTLAGDIQYF. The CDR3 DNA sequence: TGCGCCAGCAGCCAAGTCTTCGGGACCCTCGCCGGAGACATTCAGTACTTC.

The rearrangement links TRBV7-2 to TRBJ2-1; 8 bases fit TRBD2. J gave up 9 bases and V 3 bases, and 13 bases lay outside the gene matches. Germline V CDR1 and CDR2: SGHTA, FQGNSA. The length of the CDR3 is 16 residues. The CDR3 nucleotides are TGTGCCAGCAGCTTTCCGGGACGGGGGGGCAGGGGTGAGCAGTTCTTC. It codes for CASSFPGRGGRGEQFF.

The CDR3 loop reads CSESDRRGWEETQYF. DNA for the CDR3: TGCAGTGAGAGTGACCGAAGGGGCTGGGAAGAGACCCAGTACTTC. This rearrangement joins TRBV20-1 to TRBJ2-5, with D possibly matching TRBD1 (5 bases). V lost 7 bases, J lost 3 bases, and 21 bases lay in between. The CDR3 is 15 residues long. Germline CDR1 is DFQATT and CDR2 is SNEGSKA (reference sequence).

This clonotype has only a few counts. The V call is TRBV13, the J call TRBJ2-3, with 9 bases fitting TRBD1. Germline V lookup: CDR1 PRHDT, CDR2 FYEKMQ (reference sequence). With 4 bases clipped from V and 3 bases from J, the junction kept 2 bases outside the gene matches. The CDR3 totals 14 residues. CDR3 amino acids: CASSYDRGTDTQYF. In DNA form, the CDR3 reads TGTGCCAGCAGCTACGACAGGGGGACAGATACGCAGTATTTT.